The present TCR beta chain was sequenced within a study of graft-versus-host responses after intestinal transplantation. Study outcomes and limitations: Within the allografts of patients who had graft-donor T cell macrochimerism, graft-versus-host to host-versus-graft clonal ratios were high. Researchers found GvH clones in recipient marrow, and some showed up first in ileum or blood.

TCRdb's copy holds only in-frame clones and misses some; the assay was immunoSEQ multiplex PCR. The sample holds around 90,000 clones; over 85% are singletons and the top ten take about 0.28%. To note about this clone: Its antigen is not known.

The material was unstimulated CD4+ T cells sorted from spleen or lymph node cells, obtained before intestinal transplant. The sequence was collected from a human donor who received an intestinal transplant.

The CDR3 is CASSLGQGNNQPQHF. The CDR3 DNA follows: TGTGCCAGCAGCTTAGGGCAGGGGAACAATCAGCCCCAGCATTTT. The chain employs TRBV7-9 and TRBJ1-5, with D tentatively TRBD1 (6 bases). With 1 base removed from V and 3 bases from J, the gap between germline ends came to 10 bases. The CDR3 covers 15 residues. Germline lookup yields CDR1 SEHNR and CDR2 FQNEAQ (reference sequence).